The TCR beta chain under discussion was sequenced for a study of blood T cell repertoires in COVID-19. Method: immunoSEQ multiplex PCR; TCRdb's copy keeps in-frame clones and lacks some. The table has around 150,000 clones, less than 90% seen once. J lost 3 bases, V lost 4 bases, and 12 bases had no gene match. This CDR3 contains 18 residues. The germline V gene has CDR1 MGHRA and CDR2 YSYEKL. Sequencing input: peripheral blood. This sequence joins TRBV4-1 and TRBJ1-4; 9 bases match TRBD1. The receptor comes from a human donor with COVID-19, enrolled during active disease. The donor label of this sample is uncertain. DNA of the CDR3: TGCGCCAGCAGCCGGCTCCGGGACAGGGATCATTCTAATGAAAAACTGTTTTTT. This encodes CASSRLRDRDHSNEKLFF.